These 16 T cell receptor beta chains came from one sample sequenced in a study of early T cells in non-severe SARS-CoV-2 infection. Each CDR3 protein is one row after TCRdb ran MiXCR on the 5' RACE reads. The table lists approximately 50,000 distinct CDR3 sequences, about 11% of them singletons. The sequenced material came from whole blood. The source is an adult who was a healthcare worker with PCR-confirmed SARS-CoV-2 infection or an uninfected control (not recorded which).

The sample holds a few counts of this clonotype. V is TRBV7-2 and J is TRBJ2-7; perhaps TRBD2 as D (5 bases). CDR1 is SGHTA and CDR2 is FQGNSA in the germline V gene. V shed 0 bases and J shed 5 bases, with 11 bases lying between them. The CDR3 sequence is 14 residues long. CDR3 bases: TGTGCCAGCAGCTTAGCGCCTGGGAGCCACGAGCAGTACTTC. It specifies CASSLAPGSHEQYF.

This clonotype was seen at least ten times. V gene TRBV5-6 combines with J gene TRBJ2-1; unclear D gene. The CDR3 consists of 15 residues. The V and J ends lost 0 bases and 2 bases respectively, with 9 bases between them. Germline-derived CDR1 and CDR2 are SGHDT and YYEEEE. CDR3: CASSLGFHAYNEQFF. CDR3 nucleotide sequence: TGTGCCAGCAGCTTGGGATTCCACGCCTACAATGAGCAGTTCTTC.

V gene TRBV5-1 combines with J gene TRBJ1-1; weak D call: TRBD1 (5 bases). Germline V gives CDR1 SGHRS, CDR2 YFSETQ. The CDR3 consists of 14 residues. V was pared by 6 bases and J by 1 base, with 13 bases between. Here the CDR3 reads CASNMTVTNTEAFF. The CDR3 DNA is TGCGCCAGCAACATGACAGTTACGAACACTGAAGCTTTCTTT.

Only a few counts were recorded for this clonotype. The chain carries TRBV29-1 and TRBJ2-5, with 7 positions matching TRBD1. The germline CDR1 and CDR2 sequences are SQVTM and ANQGSEA. The CDR3 runs to 13 residues. V lost 7 bases and J lost 5; bases outside the gene matches: 10. CDR3 residues: CSAVGRGLETQYF. In DNA, the CDR3 is TGCAGCGCCGTGGGTAGGGGGCTTGAGACCCAGTACTTC.

Ten or more counts support this clonotype. The V call is TRBV29-1, the J call TRBJ2-3, with 8 bases lining up with TRBD2. V lost 3 bases to trimming and J lost 3 bases; unmatched junction nucleotides: 14. The V gene's germline CDR1 is SQVTM and CDR2 ANQGSEA. The CDR3 consists of 17 residues. This chain's CDR3 is CSVEPRGGQELTDTQYF. CDR3 in DNA: TGCAGCGTTGAGCCACGGGGGGGGCAGGAATTAACAGATACGCAGTATTTT.

V usage is TRBV3-1 and J usage is TRBJ1-1; the D is unclear. The CDR3 spans 14 residues. CDR1 and CDR2 from the germline V gene are LGHDT and YNNKEL (reference sequence). V was cut by 0 bases and J by 4 bases, with 9 bases left in between. The chain's CDR3 is CASSQDKRRTEAFF. Here the CDR3 DNA reads TGTGCCAGCAGCCAAGATAAGAGGCGCACTGAAGCTTTCTTT.

CDR3 in amino acids: CASSAVTTGELFF. In DNA, the CDR3 is TGTGCCAGCAGCGCCGTTACCACCGGGGAGCTGTTTTTT. The genes are TRBV9 and TRBJ2-2; no definite D call. Looked up from germline, CDR1 is SGDLS and CDR2 is YYNGEE. The CDR3 loop spans 13 amino acids. Trimming removed 3 bases from V and 4 bases from J, with 7 bases in between.

Ten or more counts support this clonotype. The V gene is TRBV28, the J gene TRBJ2-2; D might be TRBD2 (6 bases). Trimming removed 1 base at V and 4 bases at J, with 10 bases between. Germline V gives CDR1 MDHEN, CDR2 SYDVKM. The CDR3 length is 15 residues. The CDR3 DNA sequence: TGTGCCAGCAGTTTATTAACTAGCCCCACCGGGGAGCTGTTTTTT. It encodes CASSLLTSPTGELFF.

This clonotype has only a few counts. The chain couples TRBV1 to TRBJ2-5; no check of the table's D call, TRBD2, against the DNA was made. TRBV1 is marked as a pseudogene. This CDR3 is built from 17 residues. CDR3 sequence: CTSSQVGRDPRQETQYF. CDR3 coding DNA: TGCACCAGCAGCCAAGTTGGGAGGGATCCCAGGCAAGAGACCCAGTACTTC.

This clonotype occurred many times. This sequence joins TRBV6-2 or TRBV6-3 and TRBJ2-3; D perhaps matches TRBD1 (6 bases). This CDR3 spans 14 amino acids. Germline CDR1 MNHEY, CDR2 SVGEGT. Trimming left V 2 bases short and J 2 bases short, with 8 bases between. The CDR3 region has the DNA TGTGCCAGCAGTTACGGACAGACCACAGATACGCAGTATTTT. It yields the protein CASSYGQTTDTQYF.

This clonotype was seen a few times. The chain links TRBV4-1 to TRBJ2-5; D is unresolved. V shed 3 bases and J shed 5 bases, with 10 bases lying between them. Germline lookup yields CDR1 MGHRA and CDR2 YSYEKL. The CDR3 sequence is 13 residues long. As DNA, the CDR3 is TGCGCCAGCAGCCAGCTTACCCGGGAGACCCAGTACTTC. This codes for CASSQLTRETQYF.

This clonotype was seen many times. This chain uses TRBV6-2 or TRBV6-3 with TRBJ2-1; D perhaps matches TRBD2 (5 bases). The germline gives CDR1 MNHEY, CDR2 SVGEGT. The V and J ends lost 5 bases and 3 bases respectively, with 11 bases between them. This CDR3 contains 14 residues. The CDR3 here is CASSGRGSYNEQFF. The CDR3 coding sequence is TGTGCCAGCAGTGGCCGAGGGAGCTACAATGAGCAGTTCTTC.

The chain employs TRBV28 and TRBJ2-7; tentative D call: TRBD2 (5 bases). V was cut by 2 bases and J by 8 bases, with 10 bases left in between. The germline V gene encodes CDR1 MDHEN and CDR2 SYDVKM. The CDR3 is made up of 12 amino acids. This chain's CDR3 is CASSLEGRKQYF. DNA for the CDR3: TGTGCCAGCAGTTTAGAGGGCCGCAAGCAGTACTTC.

The table lists this clonotype with many counts. The V gene is TRBV7-6, the J gene TRBJ2-1; 8 bases line up with TRBD2. The V segment lost 5 bases and the J segment 8 bases; nucleotides outside the gene matches: 5. Germline V gene lookup returns CDR1 SGHVS and CDR2 FNYEAQ. The CDR3 loop spans 13 amino acids. The CDR3 nucleotides are TGTGCCAGCAGCCATAGCGGGAACGATGAGCAGTTCTTC. Translation: CASSHSGNDEQFF.

In its sample, this clonotype was seen many times. This sequence joins TRBV5-5 and TRBJ1-2; D perhaps matches TRBD1 (6 bases). V gave up 4 bases and J gave up 4 bases, with 17 bases separating them. Germline lookup yields CDR1 SGHKS and CDR2 YYEKEE (reference sequence). CDR3 length: 15 amino acids. The DNA for the CDR3 is TGTGCCAGCAGCCCGAGTCTAGGGGGGGCCTATGGCTACACCTTC. Amino acid sequence: CASSPSLGGAYGYTF.

Points on this clonotype: The junction shows a germline mismatch at one end, possibly a read error. The chain is built from TRBV7-7 and TRBJ1-1; D not certain. The CDR3 covers 13 residues. Germline lookup yields CDR1 SSHAT and CDR2 FNYEAQ (reference sequence). The CDR3, as DNA: TGTGCTAGCAGCTTAGCTCCCCATACTGAAGCTTTCTTT. Translation: CASSLAPHTEAFF. The variable domain in full, completed from reference TRBV7-7 and TRBJ1-1, reads GAGVSQSPRYKVTKRGQDVTLRCDPISSHATLYWYQQALGQGPEFLTYFNYEAQPDKSGLPSDRFSAERPEGSISTLTIQRTEQRDSAMYRCASSLAPHTEAFFGQGTRLTVV.